This T cell receptor (beta chain) was sequenced in a study of CD8 T cells in ankylosing spondylitis. The study's findings and limits: Reportedly, significant enrichment of disease-linked clones occurred in matched ankylosing spondylitis synovial fluid.

V was pared by 4 bases and J by 0 bases, with 17 bases between. CDR3 length equals 18 residues. Per germline, CDR1 SGHRS and CDR2 YFSETQ. One entry per CDR3 protein, called by TCRdb with MiXCR from the 5' RACE reads. Here the sample spans approximately 250,000 distinct CDR3 sequences, roughly 32% being singletons. Turning to this clonotype: Its antigen is undetermined.

Sequenced: blood, either unsorted or a sorted T cell fraction (not recorded which). The TCR comes from a male donor with ankylosing spondylitis or in good health (not recorded which). The rearrangement links TRBV5-1 to TRBJ2-6; the D gene is possibly TRBD1 (6 bases). This CDR3 reads CASSATTGQGSGANVLTF. CDR3 in DNA: TGCGCCAGCAGCGCAACGACAGGCCAAGGCTCTGGGGCCAACGTCCTGACTTTC.